One and the same sample provided the 16 T cell receptor beta chains below, sequenced in a study of T-cell memory formation after mild COVID-19. In TCRdb, the 5' RACE reads were re-called with MiXCR into one record per CDR3 protein. Of more than 200,000 distinct CDR3 sequences detected, 16% appear once; the ten largest clones hold 3.5%. Sequenced input: PBMCs or a T cell subset sorted from them (not recorded which). The source of these receptors is a man between 18 and 29 years old who had mild COVID-19 (a few samples of this study predate the infection). Cell type and time point are not known.

The J gene is TRBJ2-1, the V gene TRBV25-1; either TRBD1 or TRBD2 may supply D (5 bases each). The length of the CDR3 is 14 residues. The V and J ends lost 4 bases and 7 bases respectively, with 14 bases between them. CDR1 and CDR2 from the germline V gene are MGHDK and SYGVNS. CDR3 DNA sequence: TGTGCCAGCAGTGTCGAGGGGCGCAGGAATGAGCAGTTCTTC. This codes for CASSVEGRRNEQFF.

This clonotype was seen many times. This chain links TRBV4-2 with TRBJ2-7; weak D call: TRBD2 (5 bases). The ends were cut back, 0 bases at V and 2 bases at J, with 11 bases in the middle. The germline V gene encodes CDR1 LGHNA and CDR2 YNFKEQ. The CDR3 loop spans 15 amino acids. The CDR3 reads CASSQDRGLTYEQYF. DNA of the CDR3: TGTGCCAGCAGCCAAGATCGGGGTCTAACCTACGAGCAGTACTTC.

This clonotype was observed at least ten times. CDR3 nucleotide sequence: TGTGCCAGCAGCTTAGGGATGCAGGGCAATCAGCCCCAGCATTTT. Protein: CASSLGMQGNQPQHF. The gene calls are TRBV7-9 and TRBJ1-5; D is ambiguous. The V end lost 1 base, the J end lost 2 bases, and 9 bases lay between the germline ends. The CDR3 is 15 residues long. Germline assignment: CDR1 SEHNR and CDR2 FQNEAQ (reference sequence).

CDR3 DNA sequence: TGTGCCAGCAGTTTCCCCGGGGGCGGCATTCAGTACTTC. This sequence encodes CASSFPGGGIQYF. The genes are TRBV28 and TRBJ2-4; TRBD1 or TRBD2 may be the D gene (6 bases each). The CDR3 runs 13 residues. Germline CDR1 and CDR2: MDHEN and SYDVKM. The germline V and J ends were trimmed by 3 bases and 9 bases, with 12 bases remaining between them.

This clonotype was detected a few times. This chain connects TRBV21-1 to TRBJ2-6; the table's D call, TRBD1, has no DNA check behind it. TRBV21-1 is recorded as a pseudogene. CDR3 length: 20 amino acids. The CDR3 DNA sequence: TGTGCCAGCAGCAAAGGGGCAACGTATACCGGGCGCTCTGGGGCCAACGTCCTGACTTTC. Translating gives CASSKGATYTGRSGANVLTF.

This clonotype was found a few times. This chain links TRBV4-3 with TRBJ1-4; D gene uncertain. Germline values: CDR1 LGHNA, CDR2 YSLEER. The length of the CDR3 is 13 residues. Trimming removed 0 bases at V and 6 bases at J, with 5 bases between. CDR3 protein: CASSQDRYEKLFF. CDR3 nucleotide sequence: TGCGCCAGCAGCCAAGATAGATATGAAAAACTGTTTTTT.

As DNA, the CDR3 is TGTGCCAGCAGTCCTGTCGGAGCGAGCTCCTACAATGAGCAGTTCTTC. It encodes CASSPVGASSYNEQFF. This sequence joins TRBV7-2 and TRBJ2-1, with unresolved D. The CDR3 covers 16 residues. CDR1 is SGHTA and CDR2 is FQGNSA in the germline V gene. Trimming shortened V by 6 bases and J by 0 bases, and 15 bases separated the two germline ends.

The chain has TRBV7-2 and TRBJ2-1; either TRBD1 or TRBD2 may supply D (6 bases each). The germline V and J ends were trimmed by 3 bases and 8 bases, with 14 bases remaining between them. Germline-derived CDR1 and CDR2 are SGHTA and FQGNSA. The length of the CDR3 is 14 residues. Here the CDR3 reads CASSLRGDLYEQFF. The CDR3, as DNA: TGTGCCAGCAGCTTGAGGGGGGATCTCTATGAGCAGTTCTTC.

The rearrangement joins TRBV5-1 to TRBJ2-5; 8 bases line up with TRBD1. V shed 0 bases and J 5 bases; nucleotides not matched to a gene: 3. CDR1 is SGHRS, CDR2 YFSETQ, per germline. This CDR3 spans 14 amino acids. This CDR3 is CASSLEDRAETQYF. For the CDR3, the DNA is TGCGCCAGCAGCTTGGAGGACAGGGCCGAGACCCAGTACTTC.

This clonotype was seen a few times. The CDR3 region has the DNA TGCAGTGCTAGCGGACTTGTGGACAAAAACATTCAGTACTTC. Its protein is CSASGLVDKNIQYF. The chain is built from TRBV20-1 and TRBJ2-4; D possibly corresponds to TRBD2 (5 bases). From germline, CDR1 is DFQATT and CDR2 SNEGSKA (reference sequence). The CDR3 spans 14 residues. Trimming stripped 3 bases from V and 3 bases from J, with 12 bases between.

This clonotype was recorded a few times. The chain has TRBV7-9 and TRBJ2-1; 8 bases line up with TRBD2. V gave up 5 bases and J gave up 0 bases; unmatched junction bases: 12. The CDR3 extends over 18 amino acids. Germline CDR1 and CDR2: SEHNR and FQNEAQ (reference sequence). CDR3 DNA sequence: TGTGCCAGCAGCGTCGCGACTAGCGCTGCAGACTCCTACAATGAGCAGTTCTTC. Its translation is CASSVATSAADSYNEQFF.

This clonotype was counted a few times. The V call is TRBV5-1, the J call TRBJ2-1, with 8 bases lining up with TRBD2. Germline V gives CDR1 SGHRS, CDR2 YFSETQ. V dropped 4 bases and J dropped 5; count of bases not matched to a gene: 11. The CDR3 is 16 residues long. As DNA, the CDR3 is TGCGCCAGCAGCCCCCTAATAGCGGGGAAAAACAATGAGCAGTTCTTC. It translates to CASSPLIAGKNNEQFF.

This clonotype came up a few times. This chain links TRBV5-1 with TRBJ2-5; the D gene is possibly TRBD2 (6 bases). CDR1 SGHRS and CDR2 YFSETQ come from the germline V gene. Between the trimmed V and J ends, which lost 4 bases and 1 base, there was a span of 17 bases. This CDR3 comprises 16 residues. Here the CDR3 DNA reads TGCGCCAGCAGCCCGAAGATAGCGGACCGCCAAGAGACCCAGTACTTC. It specifies CASSPKIADRQETQYF.

The V call is TRBV28, the J call TRBJ1-3; D is perhaps TRBD1 (6 bases). Trimming removed 7 bases at V and 2 bases at J, with 12 bases between. This CDR3 region has 14 residues. Germline V CDR1 and CDR2: MDHEN, SYDVKM. In DNA form, the CDR3 reads TGTGCCAGCAACACGGAGGGGGCTGGAAACACCATATATTTT. Its protein is CASNTEGAGNTIYF. Complete variable domain (other parts from reference TRBV28 and TRBJ1-3): DVKVTQSSRYLVKRTGEKVFLECVQDMDHENMFWYRQDPGLGLRLIYFSYDVKMKEKGDIPEGYSVSREKKERFSLILESASTNQTSMYLCASNTEGAGNTIYFGEGSWLTVV.

The V and J genes are TRBV9 and TRBJ1-2; the match to TRBD1 covers 7 bases. This CDR3 comprises 13 residues. Germline CDR1 is SGDLS and CDR2 is YYNGEE. Trimming removed 5 bases from V and 8 bases from J; junction bases left unmatched: 9. The CDR3 protein is CASSTGVSGGYTF. The CDR3 coding sequence is TGTGCCAGCAGTACAGGGGTCAGTGGAGGCTACACCTTC.

V gene TRBV10-3 combines with J gene TRBJ2-1, with 11 bases lining up with TRBD2. The CDR3 sequence is 16 residues long. Losses at the gene ends were 3 bases for V and 7 bases for J; bases not matched to a gene: 8. Germline CDR1 and CDR2: ENHRY and SYGVKD. CDR3 DNA sequence: TGTGCCATCAGTGATTTTAGCGGGGGGGCCCGAAATGAGCAGTTCTTC. Residues: CAISDFSGGARNEQFF.